The sequence of this TCR beta chain was determined in a study of blood T cell repertoires in COVID-19. At the level of the study: Sites across the United States, Italy and Spain contributed samples from acute and convalescent COVID-19. PBMCs, B-cell-depleted T cells, or T cells provided the cDNA or gDNA that made up the material.

Trimming pared 6 bases from V and 6 bases from J, leaving 11 bases between. This CDR3 contains 12 residues. The assay was immunoSEQ multiplex PCR, and TCRdb's table has in-frame clones only and misses some. The profile covers almost 250,000 clones, with approximately 85% appearing a single time and around 9.8% taken by the ten largest. Sequenced sample: PBMCs or T cells enriched from blood (not recorded which). The chain has TRBV23-1 and TRBJ1-2; a weak D match, TRBD1 (6 bases). TRBV23-1 is sorted into the ORF group, with uncertain function. This clonotype was sampled from a woman aged 50 to 65 with acute COVID-19. CDR3 region: CASRRGQDGYTF. For the CDR3, the DNA is TGCGCCAGCAGGCGGGGGCAGGATGGCTACACCTTC.